This paragraph covers one TCR beta chain sequence. Clones were read by immunoSEQ multiplex PCR, and TCRdb kept only the in-frame ones, dropping some. The sample includes about 120,000 clones, approximately 90% of them seen just once. The CDR3 length is 11 residues. Trimming stripped 6 bases from V and 7 bases from J, with 12 bases between. Germline assignment: CDR1 DFQATT and CDR2 SNEGSKA (reference sequence). The source of the sample is a study of control samples from healthy donors and cancer patients. V is TRBV20-1 and J is TRBJ1-1, with D possibly TRBD1 on 5 matching bases. The sample was blood. This clonotype originated in a man aged 30 to 39 in good health. CDR3 sequence: CSAPTEFEAFF. In nucleotides, the CDR3 is TGCAGTGCACCGACAGAATTTGAAGCTTTCTTT.